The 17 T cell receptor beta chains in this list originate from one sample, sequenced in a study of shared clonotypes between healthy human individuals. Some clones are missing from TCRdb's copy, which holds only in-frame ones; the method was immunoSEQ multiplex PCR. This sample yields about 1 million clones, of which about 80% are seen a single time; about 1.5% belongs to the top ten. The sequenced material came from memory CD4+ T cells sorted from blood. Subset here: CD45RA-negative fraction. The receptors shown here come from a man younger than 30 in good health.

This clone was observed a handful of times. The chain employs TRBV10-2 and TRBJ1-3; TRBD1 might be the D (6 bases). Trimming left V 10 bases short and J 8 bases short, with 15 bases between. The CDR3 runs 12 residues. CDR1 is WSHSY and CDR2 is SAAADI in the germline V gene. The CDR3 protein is CATSEGGYTIYF. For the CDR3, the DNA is TGCGCCACCTCCGAGGGGGGTTACACCATATATTTT.

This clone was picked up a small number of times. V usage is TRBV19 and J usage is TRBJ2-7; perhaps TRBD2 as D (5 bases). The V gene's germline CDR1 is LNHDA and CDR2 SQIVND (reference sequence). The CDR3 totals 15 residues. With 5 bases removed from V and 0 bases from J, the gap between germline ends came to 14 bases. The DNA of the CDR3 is TGTGCCAGTAGTGGGAATGAGCGGATCTCCTACGAGCAGTACTTC. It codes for CASSGNERISYEQYF.

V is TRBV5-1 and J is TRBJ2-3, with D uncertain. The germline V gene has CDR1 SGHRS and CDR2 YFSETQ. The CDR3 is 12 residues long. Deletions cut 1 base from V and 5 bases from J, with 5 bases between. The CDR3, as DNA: TGCGCCAGCAGCTTGTCGGGAGATACGCAGTATTTT. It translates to CASSLSGDTQYF.

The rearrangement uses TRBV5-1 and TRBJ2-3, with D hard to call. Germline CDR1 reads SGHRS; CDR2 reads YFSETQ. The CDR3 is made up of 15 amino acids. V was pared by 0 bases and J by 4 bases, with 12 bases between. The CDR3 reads CASSLGNIDADTQYF. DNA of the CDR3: TGCGCCAGCAGCTTGGGGAACATAGATGCAGATACGCAGTATTTT.

The CDR3 here is CASRLRDRGDNEQFF. Here the CDR3 DNA reads TGTGCCAGCAGGCTCCGGGACAGGGGGGACAATGAGCAGTTCTTC. V gene TRBV6-1 combines with J gene TRBJ2-1; 11 bases align to TRBD1. Per germline, CDR1 MNHNS and CDR2 SASEGT. J gave up 5 bases and V 6 bases, and 6 bases lay outside the gene matches. The length of the CDR3 is 15 residues.

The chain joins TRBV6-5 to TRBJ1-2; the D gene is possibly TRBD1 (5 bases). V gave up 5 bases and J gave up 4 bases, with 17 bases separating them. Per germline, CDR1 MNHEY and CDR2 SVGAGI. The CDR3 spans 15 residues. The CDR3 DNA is TGTGCCAGCAGTCCTACATTGGGACGGATCTATGGCTACACCTTC. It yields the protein CASSPTLGRIYGYTF.

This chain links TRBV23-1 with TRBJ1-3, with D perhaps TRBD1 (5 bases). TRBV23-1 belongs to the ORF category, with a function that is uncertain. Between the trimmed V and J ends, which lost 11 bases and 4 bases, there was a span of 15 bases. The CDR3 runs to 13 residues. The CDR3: CAGPGADGNTIYF. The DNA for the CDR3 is TGCGCCGGGCCCGGGGCCGACGGAAACACCATATATTTT.

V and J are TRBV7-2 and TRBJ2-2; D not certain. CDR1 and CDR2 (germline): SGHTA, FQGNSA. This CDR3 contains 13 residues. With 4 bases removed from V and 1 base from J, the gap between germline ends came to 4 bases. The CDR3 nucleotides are TGTGCCAGCAGCTCAGGGAACACCGGGGAGCTGTTTTTT. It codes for CASSSGNTGELFF.

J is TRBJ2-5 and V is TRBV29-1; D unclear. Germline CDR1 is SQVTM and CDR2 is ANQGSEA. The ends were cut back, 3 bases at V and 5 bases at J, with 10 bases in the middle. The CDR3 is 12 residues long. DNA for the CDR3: TGCAGCGTTGACTTCTCAAGCGAGACCCAGTACTTC. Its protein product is CSVDFSSETQYF.

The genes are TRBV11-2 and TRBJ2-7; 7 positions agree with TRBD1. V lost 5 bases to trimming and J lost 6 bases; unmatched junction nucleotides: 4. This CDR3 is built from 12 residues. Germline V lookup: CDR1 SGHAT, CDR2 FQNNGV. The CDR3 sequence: CASSPTGIEQYF. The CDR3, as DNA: TGTGCCAGCAGCCCGACAGGGATCGAGCAGTACTTC.

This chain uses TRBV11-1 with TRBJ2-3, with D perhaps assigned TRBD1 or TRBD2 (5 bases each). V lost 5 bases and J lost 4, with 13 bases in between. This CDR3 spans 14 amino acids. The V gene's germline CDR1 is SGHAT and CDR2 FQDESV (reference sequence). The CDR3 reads CASSPRRGSDTQYF. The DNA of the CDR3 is TGTGCCAGCAGCCCCAGACGGGGCTCAGATACGCAGTATTTT.

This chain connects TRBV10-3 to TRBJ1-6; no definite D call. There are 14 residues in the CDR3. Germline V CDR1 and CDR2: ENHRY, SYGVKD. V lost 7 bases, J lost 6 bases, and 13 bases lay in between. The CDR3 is CAIKTRQPNSPLHF. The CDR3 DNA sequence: TGTGCCATCAAAACCCGGCAGCCTAATTCACCCCTCCACTTT.

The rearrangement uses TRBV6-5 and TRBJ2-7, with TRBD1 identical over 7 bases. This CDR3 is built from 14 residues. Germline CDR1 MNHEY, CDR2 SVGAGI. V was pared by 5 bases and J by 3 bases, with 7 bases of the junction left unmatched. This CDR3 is CASSRTGMIYEQYF. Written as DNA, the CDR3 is TGTGCCAGCAGTCGGACAGGTATGATCTACGAGCAGTACTTC.

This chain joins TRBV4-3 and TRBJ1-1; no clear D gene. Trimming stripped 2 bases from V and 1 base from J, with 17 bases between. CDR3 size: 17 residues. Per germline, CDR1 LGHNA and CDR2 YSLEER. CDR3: CASSQYLWQDSNTEAFF. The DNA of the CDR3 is TGCGCCAGCAGCCAATACCTATGGCAGGACTCGAACACTGAAGCTTTCTTT.

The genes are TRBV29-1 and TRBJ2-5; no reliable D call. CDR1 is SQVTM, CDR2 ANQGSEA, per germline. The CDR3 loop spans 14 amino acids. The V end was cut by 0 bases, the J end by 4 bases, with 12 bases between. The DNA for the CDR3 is TGCAGCGTTGAAGATGGCATGGGTCCAGAGACCCAGTACTTC. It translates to CSVEDGMGPETQYF. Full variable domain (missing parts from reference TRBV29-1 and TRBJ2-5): SAVISQKPSRDICQRGTSLTIQCQVDSQVTMMFWYRQQPGQSLTLIATANQGSEATYESGFVIDKFPISRPNLTFSTLTVSNMSPEDSSIYLCSVEDGMGPETQYFGPGTRLLVL.

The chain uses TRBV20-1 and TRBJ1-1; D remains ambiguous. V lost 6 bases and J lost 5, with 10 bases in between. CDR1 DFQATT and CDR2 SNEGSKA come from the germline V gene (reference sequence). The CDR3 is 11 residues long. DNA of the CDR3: TGCAGTGCCCCGGACGGGACTGAAGCTTTCTTT. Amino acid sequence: CSAPDGTEAFF.

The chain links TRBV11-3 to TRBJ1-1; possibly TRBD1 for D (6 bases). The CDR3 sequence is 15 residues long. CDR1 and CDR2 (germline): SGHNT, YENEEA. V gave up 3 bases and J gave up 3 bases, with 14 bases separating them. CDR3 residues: CASSLPGAWHTEAFF. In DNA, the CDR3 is TGTGCCAGCAGCTTGCCAGGGGCTTGGCACACTGAAGCTTTCTTT.